This T cell receptor (beta chain) was sequenced during a study of vaccination and CD4 T cells after COVID-19. Study-level information: Blood was drawn a median around 70 days post second dose, range 14 to 241. Investigators stimulated cells with overlapping spike peptides drawn from SARS-CoV-2, HCoV-NL63, HCoV-OC43 and HCoV-229E. Findings of the study overall: Researchers report that 304 of 307 vaccine-specific clones in convalescent patients proved spike mono-reactive.

The Oncomine TCR Beta short-read assay generated sequence data from the DNA of cultured CD4+ T cells. TCRdb itself ran the PCR reads through MiXCR, one entry per CDR3 protein. The sample shows around 17,000 distinct CDR3 sequences, around 52% of them seen only once. Treatment meaning: roughly 10-day PBMC culture with coronavirus spike peptide pools or control peptides (ViraFEST assay). Every well contained 2.1 million or so PBMCs, which were grown with approximately 9.6 IU/ml IL-2 and 10 ug/ml peptide pools. This clonotype was counted between two and nine times. The antigen is not known. Trimming at V came to 4 bases and at J to 1 base, leaving 5 bases not matched to a gene. Germline V gives CDR1 MNHEY, CDR2 SMNVEV (reference sequence). The CDR3 length is 15 residues.

Sequenced material: CD4+ T cells from blood, cultured in vitro. The chain joins TRBV27 to TRBJ2-7; 9 nucleotides align to TRBD1. This sequence was found in a human donor who had recovered from COVID-19. The chain's CDR3 is CASSWRDRVSYEQYF. As DNA, the CDR3 is TGTGCCAGCAGTTGGAGGGACAGGGTTTCCTACGAGCAGTACTTC.